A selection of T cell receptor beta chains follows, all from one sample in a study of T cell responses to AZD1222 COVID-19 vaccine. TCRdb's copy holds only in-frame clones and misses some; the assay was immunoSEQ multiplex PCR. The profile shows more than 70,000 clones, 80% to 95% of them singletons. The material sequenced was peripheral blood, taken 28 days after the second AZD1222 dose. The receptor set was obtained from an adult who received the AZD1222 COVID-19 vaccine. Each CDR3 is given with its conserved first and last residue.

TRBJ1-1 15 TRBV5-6 CASSPGPGVNTEAFF
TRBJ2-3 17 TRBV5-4 CASSLVTSGTSTDTQYF
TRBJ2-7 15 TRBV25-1 CASSSSNGGSYEQYF
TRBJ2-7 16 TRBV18 CASSPPQMGQAYEQYF
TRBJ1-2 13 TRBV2 CASSVKGGVGYTF
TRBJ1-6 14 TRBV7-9 CASSLVGGDSPLHF
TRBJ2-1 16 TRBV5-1 CASSPLTSGKGNEQFF
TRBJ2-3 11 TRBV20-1 CSGGGTDTQYF
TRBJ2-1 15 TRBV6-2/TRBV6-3 CASSYQLAAYNEQFF
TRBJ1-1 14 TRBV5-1 CASSAGTGGSEAFF
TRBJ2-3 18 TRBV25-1 CASSEAIGTSGSTDTQYF
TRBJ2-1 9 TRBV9 CASSRGSFF
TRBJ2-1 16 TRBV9 CASSVVAGLSSNEQFF
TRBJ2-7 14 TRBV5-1 CASSTRTGGAEQYF
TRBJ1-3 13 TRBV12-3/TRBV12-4 CASSTGTGNTIYF
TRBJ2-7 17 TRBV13 CASSPPRGIARNYEQYF
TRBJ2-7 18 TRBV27 CASSLSFPNGAFSYEQYF
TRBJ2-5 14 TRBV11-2 CASSGRLAWETQYF
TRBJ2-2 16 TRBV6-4 CASSVPGQGATGELFF
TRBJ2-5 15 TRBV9 CASSVEGIAGGLQYF
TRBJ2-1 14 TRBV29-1 CSVDFGGAGNEQFF
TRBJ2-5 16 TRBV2 CASSQSTGGGQETQYF
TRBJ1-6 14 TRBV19 CASSMGAANSPLHF
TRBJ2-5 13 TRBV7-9 CASSLLGRETQYF
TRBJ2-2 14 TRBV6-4 CASSSSGDTGELFF
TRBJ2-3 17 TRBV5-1 CASSPTREAGGSDTQYF
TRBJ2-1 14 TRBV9 CASSVGGGHNEQFF
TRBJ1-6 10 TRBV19 CASTLPPLHF
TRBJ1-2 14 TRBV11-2 CASSLFLGGEGYTF
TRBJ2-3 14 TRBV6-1 CASSEAPATDTQYF
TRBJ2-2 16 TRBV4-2 CASSQAGTINTGELFF
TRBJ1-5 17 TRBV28 CASTLLLGTGGIQPQHF
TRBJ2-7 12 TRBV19 CASRGQRYEQYF
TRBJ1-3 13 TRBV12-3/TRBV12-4 CASSLVGVNTIYF
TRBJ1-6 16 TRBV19 CASRGPGRAYNSPLHF
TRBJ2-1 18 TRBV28 CASSLSGLAGGSYNEQFF
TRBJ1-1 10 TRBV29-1 CSVHLEEAFF
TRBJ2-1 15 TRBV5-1 CASSTDGASYNEQFF
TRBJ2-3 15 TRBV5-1 CASSSQGFSTDTQYF
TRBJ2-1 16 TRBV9 CASSGKLAGVYNEQFF
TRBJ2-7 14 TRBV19 CASSTSDSRGEQYF